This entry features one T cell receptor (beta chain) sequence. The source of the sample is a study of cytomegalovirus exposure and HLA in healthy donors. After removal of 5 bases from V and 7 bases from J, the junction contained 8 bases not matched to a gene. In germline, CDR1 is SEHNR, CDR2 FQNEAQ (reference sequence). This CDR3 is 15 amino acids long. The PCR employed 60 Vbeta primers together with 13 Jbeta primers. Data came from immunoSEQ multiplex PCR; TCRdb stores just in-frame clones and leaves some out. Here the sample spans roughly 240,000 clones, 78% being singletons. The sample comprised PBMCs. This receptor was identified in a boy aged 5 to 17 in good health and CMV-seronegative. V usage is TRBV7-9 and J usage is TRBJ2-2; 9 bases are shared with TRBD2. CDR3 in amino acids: CASSRAGGPDGELFF. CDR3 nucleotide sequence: TGTGCCAGCAGCAGGGCGGGAGGGCCGGACGGGGAGCTGTTTTTT.